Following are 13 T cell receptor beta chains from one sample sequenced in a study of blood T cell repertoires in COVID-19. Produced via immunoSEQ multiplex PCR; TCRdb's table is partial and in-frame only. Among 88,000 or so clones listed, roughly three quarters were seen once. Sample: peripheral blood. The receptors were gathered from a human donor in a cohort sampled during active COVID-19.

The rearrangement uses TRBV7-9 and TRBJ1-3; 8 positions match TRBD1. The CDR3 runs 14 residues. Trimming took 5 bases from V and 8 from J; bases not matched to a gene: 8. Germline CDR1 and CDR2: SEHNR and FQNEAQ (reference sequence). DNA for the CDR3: TGTGCCAGCAGCCCACAGGGGGTTGCGGACACCATATATTTT. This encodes CASSPQGVADTIYF.

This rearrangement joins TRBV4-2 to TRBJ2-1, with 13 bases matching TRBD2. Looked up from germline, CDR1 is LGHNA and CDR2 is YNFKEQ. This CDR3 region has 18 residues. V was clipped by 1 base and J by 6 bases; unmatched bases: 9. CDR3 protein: CASSQGSWGLAGLNEQFF. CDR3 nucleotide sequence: TGTGCCAGCAGCCAAGGTAGTTGGGGACTAGCGGGACTCAATGAGCAGTTCTTC.

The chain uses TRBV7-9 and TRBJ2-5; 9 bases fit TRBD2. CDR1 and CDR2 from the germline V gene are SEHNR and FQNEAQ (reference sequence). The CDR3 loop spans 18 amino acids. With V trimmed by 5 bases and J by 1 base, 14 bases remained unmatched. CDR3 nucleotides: TGTGCCAGCAGCCCAAGGTGGGATAAGCGGGGGGTCCAAGAGACCCAGTACTTC. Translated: CASSPRWDKRGVQETQYF.

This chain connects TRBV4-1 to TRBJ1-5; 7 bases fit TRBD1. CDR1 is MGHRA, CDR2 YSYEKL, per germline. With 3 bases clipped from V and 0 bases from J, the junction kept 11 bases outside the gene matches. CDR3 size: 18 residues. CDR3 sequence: CASSHRNRDSHSNQPQHF. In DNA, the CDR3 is TGCGCCAGCAGCCACCGAAACCGGGACAGCCATAGCAATCAGCCCCAGCATTTT.

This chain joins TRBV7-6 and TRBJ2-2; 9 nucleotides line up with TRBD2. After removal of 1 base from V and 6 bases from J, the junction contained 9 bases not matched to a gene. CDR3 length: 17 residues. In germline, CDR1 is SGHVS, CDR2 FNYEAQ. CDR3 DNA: TGTGCCAGCAGCTTAGGATTAGCGGGAGCCCGCGCCGGGGAGCTGTTTTTT. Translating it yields CASSLGLAGARAGELFF.

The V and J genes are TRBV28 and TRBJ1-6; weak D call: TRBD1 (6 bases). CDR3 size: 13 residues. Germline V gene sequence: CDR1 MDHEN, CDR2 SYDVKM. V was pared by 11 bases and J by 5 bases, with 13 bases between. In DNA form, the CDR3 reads TGTGCCGCGAGAGGACAGAATAATTCACCCCTCCACTTT. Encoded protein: CAARGQNNSPLHF.

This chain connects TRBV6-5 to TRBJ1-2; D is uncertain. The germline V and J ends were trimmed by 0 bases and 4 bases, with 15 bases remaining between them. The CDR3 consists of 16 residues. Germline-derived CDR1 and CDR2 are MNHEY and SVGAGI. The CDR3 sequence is CASSYSRRPVTYGYTF. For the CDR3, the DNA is TGTGCCAGCAGTTACTCCCGGCGGCCAGTCACCTATGGCTACACCTTC.

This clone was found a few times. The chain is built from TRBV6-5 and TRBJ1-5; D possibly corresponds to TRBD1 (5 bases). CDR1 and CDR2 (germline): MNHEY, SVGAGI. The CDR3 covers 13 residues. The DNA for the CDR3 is TGTGGTGGGGGGTCGTATAGCAATCAGCCCCAGCATTTT. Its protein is CGGGSYSNQPQHF.

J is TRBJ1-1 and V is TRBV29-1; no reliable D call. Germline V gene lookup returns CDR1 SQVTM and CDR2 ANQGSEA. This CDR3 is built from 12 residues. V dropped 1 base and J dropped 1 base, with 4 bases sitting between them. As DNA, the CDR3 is TGCAGCGTTGAAGGCAGGAACACTGAAGCTTTCTTT. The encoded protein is CSVEGRNTEAFF. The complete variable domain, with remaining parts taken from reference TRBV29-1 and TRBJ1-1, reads SAVISQKPSRDICQRGTSLTIQCQVDSQVTMMFWYRQQPGQSLTLIATANQGSEATYESGFVIDKFPISRPNLTFSTLTVSNMSPEDSSIYLCSVEGRNTEAFFGQGTRLTVV.

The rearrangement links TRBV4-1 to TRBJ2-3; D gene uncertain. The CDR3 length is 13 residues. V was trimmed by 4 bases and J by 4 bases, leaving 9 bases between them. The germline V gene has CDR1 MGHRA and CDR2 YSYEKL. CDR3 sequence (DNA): TGCGCCAGCAGCCTAATTCCTGCAGATACGCAGTATTTT. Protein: CASSLIPADTQYF.

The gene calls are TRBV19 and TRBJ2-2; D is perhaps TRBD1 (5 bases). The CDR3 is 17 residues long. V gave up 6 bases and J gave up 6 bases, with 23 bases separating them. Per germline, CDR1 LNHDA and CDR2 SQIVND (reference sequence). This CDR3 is CASRSPQGFDGAGELFF. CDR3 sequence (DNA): TGTGCCAGTAGGTCCCCGCAGGGATTTGATGGGGCCGGGGAGCTGTTTTTT.

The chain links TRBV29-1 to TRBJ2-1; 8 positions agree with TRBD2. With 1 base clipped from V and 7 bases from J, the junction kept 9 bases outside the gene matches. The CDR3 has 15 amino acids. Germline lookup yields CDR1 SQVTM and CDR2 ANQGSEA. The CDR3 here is CSVEVGRALGNEQFF. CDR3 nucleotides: TGCAGCGTTGAAGTCGGGAGGGCCCTGGGGAATGAGCAGTTCTTC.

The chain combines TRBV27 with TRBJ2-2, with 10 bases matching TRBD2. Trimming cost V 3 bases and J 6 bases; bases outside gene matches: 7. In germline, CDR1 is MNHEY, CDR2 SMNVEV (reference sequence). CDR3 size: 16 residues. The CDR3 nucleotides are TGTGCCAGCAGTTTTCTAGCGGGAGAGGGTGCCGGGGAGCTGTTTTTT. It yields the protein CASSFLAGEGAGELFF.